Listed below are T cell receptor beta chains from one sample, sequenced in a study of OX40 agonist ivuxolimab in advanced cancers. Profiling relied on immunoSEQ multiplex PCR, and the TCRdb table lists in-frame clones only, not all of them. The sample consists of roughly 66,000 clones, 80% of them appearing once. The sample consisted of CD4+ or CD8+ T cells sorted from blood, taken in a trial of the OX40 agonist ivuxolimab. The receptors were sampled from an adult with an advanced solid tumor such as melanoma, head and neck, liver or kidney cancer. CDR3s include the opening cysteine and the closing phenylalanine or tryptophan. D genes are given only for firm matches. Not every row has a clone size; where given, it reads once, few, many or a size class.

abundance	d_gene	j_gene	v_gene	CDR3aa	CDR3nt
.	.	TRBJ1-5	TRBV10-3	CAISDFNQPQHF	TGTGCCATCAGTGACTTCAATCAGCCCCAGCATTTT
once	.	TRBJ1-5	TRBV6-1	CASSAASNQPQHF	TGTGCCAGCAGTGCTGCAAGCAATCAGCCCCAGCATTTT
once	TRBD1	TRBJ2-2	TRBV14	CASSHLSATGARTGELFF	TGTGCCAGCAGCCATTTATCCGCGACAGGGGCGAGAACCGGGGAGCTGTTTTTT
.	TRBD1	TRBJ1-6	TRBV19	CASSIVSIGGQGEANYNSPLHF	TGTGCCAGTAGTATAGTTTCAATTGGTGGACAGGGGGAGGCCAACTATAATTCACCCCTCCACTTT
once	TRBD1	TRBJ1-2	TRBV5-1	CASRPGQGNYGYTF	TGCGCCAGCAGACCGGGACAGGGGAACTATGGCTACACCTTC
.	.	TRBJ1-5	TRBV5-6	CASSGREGGLVAAQHF	TGTGCCAGCAGCGGGAGGGAGGGAGGATTGGTGGCGGCCCAGCATTTT
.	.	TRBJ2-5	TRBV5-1	CASSLGPQQYF	TGCGCCAGCAGCTTGGGCCCACAGCAGTACTTC
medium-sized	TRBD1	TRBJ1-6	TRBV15	CATSSRRGDNSPLHF	TGTGCCACCAGCAGTCGCAGGGGGGATAATTCACCCCTCCACTTT
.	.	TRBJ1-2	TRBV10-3	CAISESEGYTF	TGTGCCATCAGTGAGTCGGAGGGCTACACCTTC
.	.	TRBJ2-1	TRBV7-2	CASSPQATANNEQFF	TGTGCCAGCAGCCCCCAGGCGACAGCTAACAATGAGCAGTTCTTC
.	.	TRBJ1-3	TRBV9	CASSVDIRSGNTIYF	TGTGCCAGCAGCGTAGACATTCGCTCTGGAAACACCATATATTTT
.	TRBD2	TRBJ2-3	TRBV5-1	CASGPSSGGADTQYF	TGCGCCAGCGGGCCCTCGAGCGGGGGAGCAGATACGCAGTATTTT
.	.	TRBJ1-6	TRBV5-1	CASSLERSPENSPLHF	TGCGCCAGCAGCTTGGAGAGGTCCCCGGAAAATTCACCCCTCCACTTT
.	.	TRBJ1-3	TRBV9	CASSVGSVSGNTIYF	TGTGCCAGCAGCGTAGGATCGGTCTCTGGAAACACCATATATTTT
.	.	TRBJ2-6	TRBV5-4	CASSRVQGAGANVLTF	TGTGCCAGCAGCCGGGTACAAGGGGCTGGGGCCAACGTCCTGACTTTC
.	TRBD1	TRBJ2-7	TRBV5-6	CASSPDRVSYEQYF	TGTGCCAGCAGCCCGGACAGGGTCTCCTACGAGCAGTACTTC
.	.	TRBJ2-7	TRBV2	CASSESWGLGEQYF	TGTGCCAGCAGTGAAAGCTGGGGTCTGGGGGAGCAGTACTTC
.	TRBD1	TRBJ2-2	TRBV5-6	CASSLVTGGYTGELFF	TGTGCCAGCAGCCTAGTGACAGGGGGGTACACCGGGGAGCTGTTTTTT
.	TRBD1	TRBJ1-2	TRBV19	CASEPGTGNNYGYTF	TGTGCCTCAGAACCCGGGACAGGGAACAACTATGGCTACACCTTC
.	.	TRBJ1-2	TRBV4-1	CASSRTGTSLNYGYTF	TGCGCCAGCAGCCGAACCGGGACATCACTTAACTATGGCTACACCTTC
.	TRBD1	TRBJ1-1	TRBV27	CASSLNRGLNTEAFF	TGTGCCAGCAGTTTGAACAGGGGATTGAACACTGAAGCTTTCTTT
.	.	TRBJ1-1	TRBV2	CASSEGAGGNTEAFF	TGTGCCAGCAGTGAGGGGGCAGGAGGAAACACTGAAGCTTTCTTT
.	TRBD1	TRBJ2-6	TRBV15	CATSSQGQYPSSGANVLTF	TGTGCCACCAGCTCTCAGGGACAGTACCCGAGCTCTGGGGCCAACGTCCTGACTTTC
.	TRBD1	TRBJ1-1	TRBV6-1	CASSESRGLAKTEAFF	TGTGCCAGCAGTGAATCCAGGGGGCTGGCAAAGACTGAAGCTTTCTTT
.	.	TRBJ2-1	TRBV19	CASNGGRRTYNEQFF	TGTGCCAGTAACGGGGGACGGCGGACTTACAATGAGCAGTTCTTC
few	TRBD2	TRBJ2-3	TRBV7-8	CASSSAGTSLSDTQYF	TGTGCCAGCAGCTCCGCCGGGACTAGCCTCTCAGATACGCAGTATTTT
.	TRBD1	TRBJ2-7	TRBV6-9	CASNTFDRAYEQYF	TGTGCCAGCAACACTTTCGACAGGGCCTACGAGCAGTACTTC